The 5 T cell receptor beta chains listed next were all sequenced from one sample in a study of shared clonotypes between healthy human individuals. The table came from immunoSEQ multiplex PCR; TCRdb's copy has only in-frame clones and leaves some out. The sample contains some 2,000,000 clones, nearly 97% of which appear only once. Sequences were obtained from naive CD4+ T cells sorted from blood. Subset of the sample: CD45RA+ positively selected. The receptors originated from a man between 18 and 29 years old in good health.

This clone was seen once. The chain uses TRBV28 and TRBJ2-7; 7 positions agree with TRBD1. Germline values: CDR1 MDHEN, CDR2 SYDVKM. The CDR3 loop spans 17 amino acids. Unmatched junction bases numbered 14, after V lost 5 bases and J lost 1 base. CDR3 residues: CASSNHPRDRASYEQYF. The CDR3 nucleotides are TGTGCCAGCAGTAATCACCCCCGGGACAGAGCTTCCTACGAGCAGTACTTC.

The V and J genes are TRBV5-1 and TRBJ2-7, with D perhaps matching TRBD1 or TRBD2 (5 bases each). Germline values: CDR1 SGHRS, CDR2 YFSETQ. The CDR3 is 14 residues long. The V gene lost 3 bases and the J gene lost 1 base, with 11 bases spanning the gap. The CDR3 here is CASSSPGPSYEQYF. CDR3 nucleotides: TGCGCCAGCAGCTCCCCGGGGCCTTCCTACGAGCAGTACTTC.

This clone was seen more than once but under ten times. The chain carries TRBV9 and TRBJ1-3; no clear D. The CDR3 totals 14 residues. V was shortened by 4 bases and J by 0 bases, with 8 bases between the two germline ends. Germline-derived CDR1 and CDR2 are SGDLS and YYNGEE. CDR3 DNA: TGTGCCAGCAGCCTCCAAAACTCTGGAAACACCATATATTTT. This encodes CASSLQNSGNTIYF. Supplemented by reference TRBV9 and TRBJ1-3, the full variable domain reads DSGVTQTPKHLITATGQRVTLRCSPRSGDLSVYWYQQSLDQGLQFLIQYYNGEERAKGNILERFSAQQFPDLHSELNLSSLELGDSALYFCASSLQNSGNTIYFGEGSWLTVV.

This chain uses TRBV10-3 with TRBJ1-1; possibly TRBD1 for D (6 bases). Looked up from germline, CDR1 is ENHRY and CDR2 is SYGVKD. Trimming removed 0 bases at V and 0 bases at J, with 8 bases between. This CDR3 has 15 residues. The CDR3 DNA reads TGTGCCATCAGTGAGTCGGGACACATGAACACTGAAGCTTTCTTT. Translation: CAISESGHMNTEAFF.

CDR3 in amino acids: CASSLILSSYNEQFF. Written as DNA, the CDR3 is TGCGCCAGCAGCTTGATTCTGAGCTCCTACAATGAGCAGTTCTTC. The chain has TRBV5-1 and TRBJ2-1, with no clear D. This CDR3 region has 15 residues. Trimming shortened V by 1 base and J by 0 bases, and 8 bases separated the two germline ends. Germline CDR1 is SGHRS and CDR2 is YFSETQ.